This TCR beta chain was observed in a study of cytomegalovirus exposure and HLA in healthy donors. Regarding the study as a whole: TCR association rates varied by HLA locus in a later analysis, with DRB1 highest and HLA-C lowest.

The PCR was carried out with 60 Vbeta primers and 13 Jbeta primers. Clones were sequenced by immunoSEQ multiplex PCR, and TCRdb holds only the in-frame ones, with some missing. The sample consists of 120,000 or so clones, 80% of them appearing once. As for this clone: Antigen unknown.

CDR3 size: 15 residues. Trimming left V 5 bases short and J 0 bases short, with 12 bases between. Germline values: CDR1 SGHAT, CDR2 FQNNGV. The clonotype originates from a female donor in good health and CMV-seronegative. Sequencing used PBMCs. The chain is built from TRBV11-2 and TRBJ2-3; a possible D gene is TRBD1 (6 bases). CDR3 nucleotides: TGTGCCAGCAGCCCCGGGACAAGCAGCACAGATACGCAGTATTTT. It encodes CASSPGTSSTDTQYF.